Reported below is one TCR beta chain. Its matching antigen is unknown. Here immunoSEQ multiplex PCR was the method, and the copy in TCRdb shows in-frame clones only, minus some. The repertoire consists of 150,000 to 180,000 clones, with approximately 86% occurring once and the leading ten covering approximately 20%. Germline loops: CDR1 LGHNA, CDR2 YSLEER. V lost 1 base, J lost 0 bases, and 7 bases lay in between. CDR3 size: 15 residues. This entry is derived from a study of cytomegalovirus exposure and HLA in healthy donors. Broader study findings: The study put 150 or so TCR beta chains on its list as cytomegalovirus-associated.

The J gene is TRBJ1-3, the V gene TRBV4-3; D is ambiguous. This clonotype originated in a man between 18 and 35 years old in good health and CMV-seropositive. Sequences were obtained from PBMCs. The CDR3 nucleotides read TGCGCCAGCAGCCAAGTAGAGAGCTCTGGAAACACCATATATTTT. Translating gives CASSQVESSGNTIYF.